Following are 12 T cell receptor beta chains from one sample sequenced in a study of T-cell reconstitution after alpha-beta-depleted transplantation in children. As it was prepared, the TCRbeta library received unique molecular identifiers. TCRdb used MiXCR to reprocess the PCR reads, holding one entry per CDR3 protein. The sample records around 300,000 distinct CDR3 sequences, 23% being singletons. The starting material was PBMCs, mostly from graft donor cells, obtained 180 days after TCRalphabeta/CD19-depleted stem cell transplant. These receptor sequences come from a male patient younger than 18 who had a stem cell transplant for acute lymphoblastic leukemia, so the T cells may come from the graft donor.

The chain carries TRBV20-1 and TRBJ2-7; 11 nucleotides line up with TRBD2. Germline-derived CDR1 and CDR2 are DFQATT and SNEGSKA (reference sequence). The CDR3 spans 15 residues. Trimming at V came to 2 bases and at J to 8 bases, leaving 11 bases not matched to a gene. The DNA of the CDR3 is TGCAGTGCTAGACGACTAGCGGGGACCTCCAAACAGCAGTACTTC. Translated: CSARRLAGTSKQQYF.

The CDR3 DNA is TGCGCCAGCAGCGGATCCGGGACGGACTATGGCTACACCTTC. As protein: CASSGSGTDYGYTF. V and J are TRBV5-1 and TRBJ1-2; possibly TRBD1 for D (5 bases). The CDR3 length is 14 residues. V was cut by 4 bases and J by 3 bases, with 13 bases left in between. The germline V gene has CDR1 SGHRS and CDR2 YFSETQ.

The chain has TRBV12-3 or TRBV12-4 and TRBJ2-1; D remains unclear. The CDR3 covers 16 residues. V was trimmed by 3 bases and J by 3 bases, leaving 15 bases between them. CDR3 nucleotides: TGTGCCAGCAGTTTTGGGCTCATCATCTACTACAATGAGCAGTTCTTC. It encodes CASSFGLIIYYNEQFF.

The genes are TRBV5-5 and TRBJ2-1, with 9 bases that match TRBD2. Trimming at V came to 2 bases and at J to 2 bases, leaving 11 bases not matched to a gene. This CDR3 has 18 amino acids. Germline V gives CDR1 SGHKS, CDR2 YYEKEE (reference sequence). CDR3 in DNA: TGTGCCAGCAGCTTTAGACCACTGGCGGGAGGGCCCTACAATGAGCAGTTCTTC. It encodes CASSFRPLAGGPYNEQFF.

This clonotype has just a few counts. The rearrangement links TRBV9 to TRBJ2-5; D is unresolved. The CDR3 is made up of 14 amino acids. CDR1 and CDR2 (germline): SGDLS, YYNGEE. The V end was cut by 0 bases, the J end by 4 bases, with 10 bases between. CDR3 loop: CASSVATVGETQYF. DNA of the CDR3: TGTGCCAGCAGCGTAGCTACTGTGGGAGAGACCCAGTACTTC.

This clonotype was counted only a few times. The V gene is TRBV2, the J gene TRBJ2-5; D possibly corresponds to TRBD1 (6 bases). This CDR3 is 15 amino acids long. Between the trimmed V and J ends, which lost 8 bases and 5 bases, there was a span of 21 bases. CDR1 and CDR2 from the germline V gene are SNHLY and FYNNEI. CDR3 region: CASLGQTGLRETQYF. As DNA, the CDR3 is TGTGCCAGCCTTGGACAAACAGGGTTGAGGGAGACCCAGTACTTC. Using reference TRBV2 and TRBJ2-5 for the parts outside the CDR3, the full variable domain is EPEVTQTPSHQVTQMGQEVILRCVPISNHLYFYWYRQILGQKVEFLVSFYNNEISEKSEIFDDQFSVERPDGSNFTLKIRSTKLEDSAMYFCASLGQTGLRETQYFGPGTRLLVL.

This chain joins TRBV19 and TRBJ1-1; D is uncertain. CDR3 length equals 13 residues. The ends were cut back, 5 bases at V and 0 bases at J, with 7 bases in the middle. Germline V gives CDR1 LNHDA, CDR2 SQIVND (reference sequence). The DNA of the CDR3 is TGTGCCAGTAGTGTGTCCATGAACACTGAAGCTTTCTTT. Encoded protein: CASSVSMNTEAFF.

This clonotype has only a few counts. The chain couples TRBV12-5 to TRBJ2-1; D may be TRBD1 or TRBD2 (5 bases each). This CDR3 spans 20 amino acids. The V end lost 7 bases, the J end lost 0 bases, and 28 bases lay between the germline ends. Germline CDR1 reads LGHNT; CDR2 reads FRNRAP. CDR3 nucleotide sequence: TGTGCTAGTGCCCTAGTTTTGCCCCTCCGGGACCCCTACTCCTACAATGAGCAGTTCTTC. This sequence encodes CASALVLPLRDPYSYNEQFF.

This clonotype was seen ten or more times. The chain combines TRBV12-3 or TRBV12-4 with TRBJ2-1; 11 nucleotides agree with TRBD2. CDR3 length: 17 residues. The V and J ends lost 2 bases and 5 bases, in that order; junction bases with no gene match: 8. The CDR3 protein is CASSLWAGLAVDNEQFF. The DNA of the CDR3 is TGTGCCAGCAGTTTATGGGCGGGACTAGCGGTCGACAATGAGCAGTTCTTC.

The V gene is TRBV6-1, the J gene TRBJ2-3; D is ambiguous. The CDR3 spans 15 residues. CDR1 and CDR2 from the germline V gene are MNHNS and SASEGT. Deletions cut 5 bases from V and 4 bases from J, with 16 bases between. This chain's CDR3 is CASSPYLLRADTQYF. The DNA for the CDR3 is TGTGCCAGCAGTCCATATCTACTTCGGGCAGATACGCAGTATTTT.

This chain connects TRBV5-1 to TRBJ2-7, with 10 bases matching TRBD2. The CDR3 spans 16 residues. From germline, CDR1 is SGHRS and CDR2 YFSETQ. V was clipped by 1 base and J by 6 bases; unmatched bases: 10. The CDR3 spells CASSLFPSGSMSEQYF. The CDR3 DNA reads TGCGCCAGCAGCTTGTTCCCTAGCGGGAGTATGAGCGAGCAGTACTTC.

This clonotype was seen a handful of times. The chain has TRBV6-5 and TRBJ2-3, with TRBD2 identical over 10 bases. Germline lookup yields CDR1 MNHEY and CDR2 SVGAGI. The V segment lost 0 bases and the J segment 0 bases; nucleotides outside the gene matches: 6. The CDR3 is 18 amino acids. CDR3 loop: CASSYSVAGGTSTDTQYF. In DNA, the CDR3 is TGTGCCAGCAGTTACTCGGTAGCGGGAGGAACTAGCACAGATACGCAGTATTTT.